The 24 T cell receptor beta chains below come from one sample, sequenced in a study of persistence of HIV-infected CD4 T cells. The stimulus was an HIV-1 Gag 15-mer peptide pool, roughly 1 ug/peptide/mL. Memory cells lacking CD40L and CD69 with high CD45RO were sorted. This was the immunoSEQ version 4 assay in survey mode. This table comes from immunoSEQ multiplex PCR, and its TCRdb copy is limited to in-frame clones, with some not included. The table lists tens of thousands of clones, approximately 78% of them singletons, with 12% to 15% in the top ten. These receptors' antigens are unknown. This material consisted of CD4+ T cells sorted from PBMCs after roughly 18-hour stimulation, taken from a patient who received antiretroviral therapy. The receptors come from an adult man with HIV who was CMV-seropositive.

The chain couples TRBV12-3 or TRBV12-4 to TRBJ2-3, with no clear D. Trimming stripped 3 bases from V and 4 bases from J, with 2 bases between. The CDR3 totals 11 residues. CDR3 region: CASSFADTQYF. In DNA, the CDR3 is TGTGCCAGCAGTTTCGCAGATACGCAGTATTTT.

This chain joins TRBV5-1 and TRBJ1-6; 8 positions agree with TRBD1. The V segment lost 6 bases and the J segment 6 bases; nucleotides outside the gene matches: 5. The CDR3 has 14 amino acids. Germline CDR1 and CDR2: SGHRS and YFSETQ. Written as DNA, the CDR3 is TGCGCCAGCACCATGACAGGGGTTAATTCACCCCTCCACTTT. Its translation is CASTMTGVNSPLHF.

This chain uses TRBV18 with TRBJ1-6; D remains ambiguous. The CDR3 runs to 13 residues. Trimming cost V 1 base and J 8 bases, with 6 bases left between them. Germline V gene lookup returns CDR1 KGHSH and CDR2 LQKENI. CDR3 nucleotides: TGTGCCAGCTCACCACGTGGGTATTCACCCCTCCACTTT. Its protein is CASSPRGYSPLHF.

The chain uses TRBV5-6 and TRBJ1-4; 7 bases align to TRBD1. V trimming: 4 bases; J trimming: 10 bases; junction bases outside the gene matches: 7. CDR3 size: 13 residues. Germline V lookup: CDR1 SGHDT, CDR2 YYEEEE. The CDR3 loop is CASSLTGTGKLFF. As DNA, the CDR3 is TGTGCCAGCAGCCTGACAGGGACGGGAAAACTGTTTTTT.

The chain employs TRBV20-1 and TRBJ2-4; D remains ambiguous. CDR3 length: 11 residues. Germline lookup yields CDR1 DFQATT and CDR2 SNEGSKA (reference sequence). The V and J ends lost 1 base and 6 bases respectively, with 4 bases between them. The CDR3 DNA is TGCAGTGCTAGAGCCGCAAACATTCAGTACTTC. Protein product: CSARAANIQYF.

The gene calls are TRBV18 and TRBJ1-2; D is undetermined. The V end lost 6 bases, the J end lost 2 bases, and 7 bases lay between the germline ends. The germline CDR1 and CDR2 sequences are KGHSH and LQKENI. This CDR3 region has 12 residues. For the CDR3, the DNA is TGTGCCAGCTCTACGGACAACTATGGCTACACCTTC. Translated, it gives CASSTDNYGYTF.

This clone is a singleton in its sample. The rearrangement uses TRBV6-5 and TRBJ2-1; 9 positions match TRBD1. The CDR3 has 14 amino acids. In germline, CDR1 is MNHEY, CDR2 SVGAGI. Trimming at V came to 7 bases and at J to 4 bases, leaving 5 bases not matched to a gene. The CDR3 here is CASTKDRGYNEQFF. The CDR3 region has the DNA TGTGCCAGCACTAAGGACAGGGGATACAATGAGCAGTTCTTC.

V gene TRBV10-1 combines with J gene TRBJ1-5; 10 positions agree with TRBD1. The J segment lost 4 bases and the V segment lost 4 bases, leaving 13 bases of the junction unmatched. Per germline, CDR1 WNHNN and CDR2 SYGVQD (reference sequence). This CDR3 is built from 18 residues. CDR3 in amino acids: CASSVFGTGVGENQPQHF. CDR3 sequence (DNA): TGCGCCAGCAGTGTCTTCGGGACAGGGGTAGGGGAAAATCAGCCCCAGCATTTT.

The chain has TRBV20-1 and TRBJ2-7; no clear D gene. Germline V gene sequence: CDR1 DFQATT, CDR2 SNEGSKA (reference sequence). V lost 8 bases to trimming and J lost 3 bases, with 8 bases between them. CDR3 length: 10 amino acids. The CDR3 here is CSPTVYEQYF. The CDR3 bases are TGCAGTCCCACAGTCTACGAGCAGTACTTC.

The chain is built from TRBV18 and TRBJ1-1; D ambiguous. The V and J ends lost 6 bases and 5 bases respectively, with 7 bases between them. The CDR3 length is 11 residues. CDR1 KGHSH and CDR2 LQKENI come from the germline V gene. The CDR3 region is CASSPATEAFF. CDR3 sequence (DNA): TGTGCCAGCTCCCCAGCGACTGAAGCTTTCTTT.

This rearrangement joins TRBV28 to TRBJ2-7; no firm D call. The V and J ends lost 5 bases and 4 bases respectively, with 21 bases between them. Germline V lookup: CDR1 MDHEN, CDR2 SYDVKM. This CDR3 comprises 16 residues. Here the CDR3 reads CASSTPDPSESYEQYF. In DNA, the CDR3 is TGTGCCAGCAGTACCCCGGACCCGTCTGAATCTTACGAGCAGTACTTC. Using reference TRBV28 and TRBJ2-7 for the parts outside the CDR3, the full variable domain is DVKVTQSSRYLVKRTGEKVFLECVQDMDHENMFWYRQDPGLGLRLIYFSYDVKMKEKGDIPEGYSVSREKKERFSLILESASTNQTSMYLCASSTPDPSESYEQYFGPGTRLTVT.

For the CDR3, the DNA is TGTGCCAGCAGCCCCGGGACAGGGAACTATGGCTACACCTTC. It yields the protein CASSPGTGNYGYTF. The chain is built from TRBV5-4 and TRBJ1-2; 9 positions agree with TRBD1. The J segment lost 2 bases and the V segment lost 4 bases, leaving 3 bases of the junction unmatched. The CDR3 spans 14 residues. CDR1 SGHNT and CDR2 YYREEE come from the germline V gene (reference sequence).

The chain uses TRBV18 and TRBJ2-6; D is uncertain. V lost 1 base, J lost 0 bases, and 7 bases lay in between. CDR3 length equals 16 residues. CDR1 is KGHSH and CDR2 is LQKENI in the germline V gene. CDR3: CASSPLANSGANVLTF. The CDR3 DNA reads TGTGCCAGCTCACCACTAGCCAACTCTGGGGCCAACGTCCTGACTTTC.

V and J are TRBV2 and TRBJ1-1; 11 bases match TRBD1. Germline CDR1 is SNHLY and CDR2 is FYNNEI. CDR3 length: 16 amino acids. The V and J ends lost 6 bases and 4 bases, in that order; junction bases with no gene match: 10. CDR3 residues: CASSEDRGRTGTEAFF. In DNA form, the CDR3 reads TGTGCCAGCAGCGAGGACAGGGGGCGGACTGGCACTGAAGCTTTCTTT.

This clone was seen a single time. The gene calls are TRBV18 and TRBJ2-3; no firm D call. CDR3 length: 12 amino acids. Between the trimmed V and J ends, which lost 3 bases and 2 bases, there was a span of 3 bases. Germline loops: CDR1 KGHSH, CDR2 LQKENI. CDR3 protein: CASSPYTDTQYF. The CDR3 nucleotides are TGTGCCAGCTCACCCTACACAGATACGCAGTATTTT.

CDR3 DNA: TGCGCCAGCAGCCAAGATTTAGGGGGGACCCGGGGCACTGAAGCTTTCTTT. Translated: CASSQDLGGTRGTEAFF. The V gene is TRBV4-3, the J gene TRBJ1-1; tentatively, D is TRBD1 (6 bases). This CDR3 is built from 17 residues. CDR1 and CDR2 from the germline V gene are LGHNA and YSLEER. Trimming shortened V by 0 bases and J by 4 bases, and 18 bases separated the two germline ends.

The rearrangement joins TRBV6-8 to TRBJ1-6; D unresolved. Trimming pared 0 bases from V and 4 bases from J, leaving 13 bases between. Germline CDR1 reads MNHGY; CDR2 reads SAAAGT. The CDR3 sequence is 17 residues long. CDR3 sequence reads: CASSYSDLTVYNSPLHF. The CDR3 DNA reads as TGTGCCAGCAGTTACTCTGATTTGACGGTATATAATTCACCCCTCCACTTT.

In this sample, this clone turned up once. The CDR3 region is CASSQEGSRRNTGELFF. DNA for the CDR3: TGTGCCAGCAGCCAAGAGGGGTCCCGACGAAACACCGGGGAGCTGTTTTTT. The genes are TRBV14 and TRBJ2-2; D is unresolved. V lost 0 bases to trimming and J lost 2 bases, with 13 bases between them. CDR3 length: 17 amino acids. The germline gives CDR1 SGHDN, CDR2 FVKESK.

The CDR3 DNA reads TGTGCCAGTAGTCGAATGGGACTAGCGGGAGTCGGGGAGCAGTTCTTC. Amino acid sequence: CASSRMGLAGVGEQFF. The V call is TRBV19, the J call TRBJ2-1; 14 bases agree with TRBD2. CDR3 length: 16 residues. The germline gives CDR1 LNHDA, CDR2 SQIVND (reference sequence). J gave up 10 bases and V 5 bases, and 10 bases lay outside the gene matches. Full variable domain (missing parts from reference TRBV19 and TRBJ2-1): DGGITQSPKYLFRKEGQNVTLSCEQNLNHDAMYWYRQDPGQGLRLIYYSQIVNDFQKGDIAEGYSVSREKKESFPLTVTSAQKNPTAFYLCASSRMGLAGVGEQFFGPGTRLTVL.

This chain joins TRBV19 and TRBJ2-5; TRBD2 might be the D (5 bases). This CDR3 is built from 16 residues. Germline CDR1 and CDR2: LNHDA and SQIVND (reference sequence). V was cut by 1 base and J by 5 bases, with 17 bases left in between. The CDR3 loop reads CASSIGGIRGYETQYF. CDR3 DNA sequence: TGTGCCAGTAGTATAGGAGGGATCCGGGGTTATGAGACCCAGTACTTC.

The V and J genes are TRBV6-1 and TRBJ2-7; 7 positions match TRBD1. This CDR3 has 14 amino acids. Trimming removed 2 bases from V and 6 bases from J; junction bases left unmatched: 7. From germline, CDR1 is MNHNS and CDR2 SASEGT. DNA of the CDR3: TGTGCCAGCAGTGAATTCGGACAGGCGGGCGAGCAGTACTTC. Amino acids: CASSEFGQAGEQYF.

The V gene is TRBV2, the J gene TRBJ2-5; the match to TRBD2 covers 8 bases. The CDR3 consists of 16 residues. The V gene's germline CDR1 is SNHLY and CDR2 FYNNEI. The V gene end was trimmed by 1 base and the J gene end by 5 bases; junction bases not matched to a gene: 9. DNA for the CDR3: TGTGCCAGCAGTGAAGTGGTCGGGAGGGCCGGGGAGACCCAGTACTTC. Translation gives CASSEVVGRAGETQYF.

The V and J genes are TRBV27 and TRBJ2-7; 16 nucleotides match TRBD2. Trimming cost V 5 bases and J 5 bases; bases outside gene matches: 12. The CDR3 consists of 18 residues. Germline V lookup: CDR1 MNHEY, CDR2 SMNVEV (reference sequence). CDR3 DNA: TGTGCCAGCAGTCCCAACCGGGGACTAGCGGGAGGGTCCAACGAGCAGTACTTC. Residues: CASSPNRGLAGGSNEQYF.

The CDR3, as DNA: TGCAGCGCCGGAAGGGGTGAAGTCACTGAAGCTTTCTTT. Its translation: CSAGRGEVTEAFF. This chain uses TRBV29-1 with TRBJ1-1; TRBD1 is a possible D gene (5 bases). V was shortened by 7 bases and J by 4 bases, with 16 bases between the two germline ends. CDR3 length: 13 amino acids. Looked up from germline, CDR1 is SQVTM and CDR2 is ANQGSEA.